Given below is one T cell receptor (beta chain) in context. These data belong to a study of shared clonotypes between healthy human individuals. The assay ran at deep level. Produced via immunoSEQ multiplex PCR; TCRdb's table is partial and in-frame only. Counted here are fewer than 550,000 clones, about 79% occurring once; the ten biggest clones make up around 13%. CDR1 and CDR2 (germline): LGHNA, YSLEER. This CDR3 is 15 amino acids long. The V gene end was trimmed by 4 bases and the J gene end by 8 bases; junction bases not matched to a gene: 4. The donors were all Caucasian adults (living in Nashville, Tennessee).

Sequencing was carried out using PBMCs. The V call is TRBV4-3, the J call TRBJ2-1; 14 nucleotides align to TRBD2. This TCR was sampled from a woman in her forties in good health. Some clones in this sample may be carry-over from other donors' samples. CDR3 protein: CASSRRLAGGDEQFF. CDR3 bases: TGCGCCAGCAGCCGAAGACTAGCGGGAGGGGATGAGCAGTTCTTC.